Shown below are 8 T cell receptor beta chains from a single sample sequenced in a study of blood T cell repertoires in COVID-19 (dated by TCRdb to 2020 to 2022). Receptor amplification or capture employed the immunoSEQ multiplex PCR assay. What TCRdb holds here is the immuneACCESS table cut down to in-frame rearrangements. Part of the clones is not present; checked against another copy, under half of the missing clones reflect an unresolved V gene, and the others are unexplained. Counted in this sample were about 150,000 clones; around nine tenths of them appeared once. The biggest ten clones account for roughly 2% of the sample. Input material: peripheral blood. The receptors shown here come from a human donor in a cohort sampled during active COVID-19.

The chain links TRBV7-2 to TRBJ2-7; tentative D call: TRBD1 (6 bases). The germline V and J ends were trimmed by 4 bases and 0 bases, with 13 bases remaining between them. Germline V gene lookup returns CDR1 SGHTA and CDR2 FQGNSA. The CDR3 is made up of 15 amino acids. CDR3 DNA sequence: TGTGCCAGCAGCTCCCCAGGGGTTCTCTCCTACGAGCAGTACTTC. This sequence encodes CASSSPGVLSYEQYF.

V and J are TRBV9 and TRBJ1-3; D is ambiguous. V lost 5 bases and J lost 0, with 9 bases in between. The CDR3 is made up of 14 amino acids. Germline CDR1 SGDLS, CDR2 YYNGEE. Here the CDR3 reads CASSALYSGNTIYF. Here the CDR3 DNA reads TGTGCCAGCAGTGCCCTCTACTCTGGAAACACCATATATTTT.

The V and J genes are TRBV6-6 and TRBJ2-7, with TRBD1 matching 10 bases. Unmatched junction bases numbered 7, after V lost 10 bases and J lost 1 base. The CDR3 has 14 amino acids. Germline assignment: CDR1 MNHNY and CDR2 SVGAGI (reference sequence). As DNA, the CDR3 is TGTGCCACCGGCGGACAGGGGGAATCCTACGAGCAGTACTTC. This gives the protein CATGGQGESYEQYF.

The chain couples TRBV7-9 to TRBJ2-7, with TRBD1 matching 8 bases. J was trimmed by 4 bases and V by 0 bases; bases with no gene match: 8. CDR1 is SEHNR, CDR2 FQNEAQ, per germline (reference sequence). The CDR3 extends over 16 amino acids. CDR3 nucleotide sequence: TGTGCCAGCAGCTTAGCAGGGGCAGGGGGCTTATACGAGCAGTACTTC. Translated: CASSLAGAGGLYEQYF.

The rearrangement joins TRBV19 to TRBJ1-2; the D gene is possibly TRBD1 (6 bases). The CDR3 is 16 residues long. The germline gives CDR1 LNHDA, CDR2 SQIVND (reference sequence). V dropped 7 bases and J dropped 0 bases, with 18 bases sitting between them. In nucleotides, the CDR3 is TGTGCCAGTACCGGGACGCAGGGGAGCACTAACTATGGCTACACCTTC. Translating gives CASTGTQGSTNYGYTF.

The chain uses TRBV5-1 and TRBJ2-2; possible D gene TRBD2, 5 bases. Germline CDR1 SGHRS, CDR2 YFSETQ. The CDR3 covers 17 residues. V was shortened by 4 bases and J by 4 bases, with 20 bases between the two germline ends. This CDR3 is CASSLKPEPGSTGELFF. The CDR3 nucleotides read TGCGCCAGCAGCCTTAAGCCCGAGCCGGGGAGCACCGGGGAGCTGTTTTTT.

V is TRBV19 and J is TRBJ1-4; D might be TRBD1 (6 bases). The V gene's germline CDR1 is LNHDA and CDR2 SQIVND (reference sequence). V shed 3 bases and J shed 10 bases, with 18 bases lying between them. The CDR3 totals 15 residues. CDR3 region: CASSIGGQTGGKLFF. For the CDR3, the DNA is TGTGCCAGTAGTATTGGAGGACAGACGGGGGGAAAACTGTTTTTT.

The chain joins TRBV6-5 to TRBJ1-2; the D gene is possibly TRBD1 (5 bases). V gave up 5 bases and J gave up 3 bases, with 13 bases separating them. The CDR3 spans 14 residues. CDR1 and CDR2 from the germline V gene are MNHEY and SVGAGI. Here the CDR3 reads CASSTLGTDYGYTF. CDR3 DNA: TGTGCCAGCAGTACCTTGGGGACTGACTATGGCTACACCTTC.